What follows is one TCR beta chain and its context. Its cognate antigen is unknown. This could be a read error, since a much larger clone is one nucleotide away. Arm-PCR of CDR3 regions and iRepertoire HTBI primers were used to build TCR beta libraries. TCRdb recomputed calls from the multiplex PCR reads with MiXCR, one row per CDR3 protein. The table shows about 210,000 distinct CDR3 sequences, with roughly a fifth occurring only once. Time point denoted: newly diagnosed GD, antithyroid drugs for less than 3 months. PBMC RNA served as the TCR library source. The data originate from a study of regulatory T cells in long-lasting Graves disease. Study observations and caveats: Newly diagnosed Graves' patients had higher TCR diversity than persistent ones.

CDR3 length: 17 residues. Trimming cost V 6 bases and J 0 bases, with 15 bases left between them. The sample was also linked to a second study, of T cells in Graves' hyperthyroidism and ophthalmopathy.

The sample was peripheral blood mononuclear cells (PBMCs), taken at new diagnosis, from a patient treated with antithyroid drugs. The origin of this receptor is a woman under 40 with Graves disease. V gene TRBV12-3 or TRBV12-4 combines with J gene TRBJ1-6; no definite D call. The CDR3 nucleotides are TGTGCCAGCAGCCCTCCCCCCGGGAGCTCCTATAATTCACCCCTCCACTTT. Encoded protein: CASSPPPGSSYNSPLHF.